This T cell receptor beta chain stems from a study of cytomegalovirus exposure and HLA in healthy donors. Findings of the study overall: TCR clusters originating in the first cohort tended to co-occur in the 120 validation repertoires, according to a later analysis. Three chains linked to CMV were shown in vitro to be specific for CMV antigens.

In the case of this clone: Its specificity is not known.

Germline V gene sequence: CDR1 SGHRS, CDR2 YFSETQ. The V gene lost 0 bases and the J gene lost 2 bases, with 8 bases spanning the gap. This CDR3 region has 14 residues. Some clones are missing from TCRdb's copy, which holds only in-frame ones; the method was immunoSEQ multiplex PCR. The sample includes 170,000 or so clones, approximately 83% of them seen just once. The sample comprised PBMCs. This chain connects TRBV5-1 to TRBJ1-2, with D unresolved. This TCR derives from a woman between 18 and 30 years old in good health and CMV-seropositive. CDR3 loop: CASSLVPTNYGYTF. The CDR3, as DNA: TGCGCCAGCAGCTTGGTCCCAACAAACTATGGCTACACCTTC.